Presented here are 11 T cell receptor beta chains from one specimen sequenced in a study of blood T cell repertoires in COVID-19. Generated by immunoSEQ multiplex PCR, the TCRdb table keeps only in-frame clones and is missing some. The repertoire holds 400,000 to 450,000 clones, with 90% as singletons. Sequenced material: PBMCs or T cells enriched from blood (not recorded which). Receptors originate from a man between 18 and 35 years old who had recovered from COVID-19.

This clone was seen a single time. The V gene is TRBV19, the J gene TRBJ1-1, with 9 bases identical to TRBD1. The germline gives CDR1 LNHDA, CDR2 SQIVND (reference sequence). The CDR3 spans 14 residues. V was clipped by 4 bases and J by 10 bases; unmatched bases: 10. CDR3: CASSTGQGNGGAFF. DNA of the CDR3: TGTGCCAGTAGTACTGGACAGGGGAATGGAGGAGCTTTCTTT.

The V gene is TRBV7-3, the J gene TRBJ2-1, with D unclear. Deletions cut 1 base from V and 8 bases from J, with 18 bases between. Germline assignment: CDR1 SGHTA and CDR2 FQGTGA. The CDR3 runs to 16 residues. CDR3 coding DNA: TGTGCCAGCAGCTTAAGTGAAAAATATCTAGGCCATGAGCAGTTCTTC. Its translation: CASSLSEKYLGHEQFF.

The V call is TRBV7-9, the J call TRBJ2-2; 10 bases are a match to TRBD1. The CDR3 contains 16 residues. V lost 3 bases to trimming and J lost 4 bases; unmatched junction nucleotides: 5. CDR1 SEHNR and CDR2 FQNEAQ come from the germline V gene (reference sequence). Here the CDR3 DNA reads TGTGCCAGCAGCTTTGTAGACAGGGGGCTCACCGGGGAGCTGTTTTTT. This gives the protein CASSFVDRGLTGELFF.

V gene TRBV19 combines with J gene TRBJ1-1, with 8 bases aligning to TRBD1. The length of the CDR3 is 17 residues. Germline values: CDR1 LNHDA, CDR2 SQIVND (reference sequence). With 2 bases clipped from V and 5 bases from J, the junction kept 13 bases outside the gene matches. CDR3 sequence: CASSIRARTGYLTEAFF. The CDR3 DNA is TGTGCCAGTAGTATACGGGCCCGGACAGGGTATTTGACTGAAGCTTTCTTT.

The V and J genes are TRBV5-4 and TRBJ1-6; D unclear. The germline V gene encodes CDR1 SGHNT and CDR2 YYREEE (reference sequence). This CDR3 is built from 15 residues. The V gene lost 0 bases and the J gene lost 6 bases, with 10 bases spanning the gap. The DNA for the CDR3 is TGTGCCAGCAGCTTGGACCAGGCCTCTAATTCACCCCTCCACTTT. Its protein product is CASSLDQASNSPLHF.

The CDR3: CASIDPARARGDEQFF. The CDR3 nucleotides read TGTGCCAGCATCGACCCGGCTCGGGCCCGGGGGGATGAGCAGTTCTTC. The J gene is TRBJ2-1, the V gene TRBV13, with TRBD2 matching 7 bases. The CDR3 runs to 16 residues. Germline loops: CDR1 PRHDT, CDR2 FYEKMQ (reference sequence). J lost 8 bases, V lost 7 bases, and 17 bases had no gene match.

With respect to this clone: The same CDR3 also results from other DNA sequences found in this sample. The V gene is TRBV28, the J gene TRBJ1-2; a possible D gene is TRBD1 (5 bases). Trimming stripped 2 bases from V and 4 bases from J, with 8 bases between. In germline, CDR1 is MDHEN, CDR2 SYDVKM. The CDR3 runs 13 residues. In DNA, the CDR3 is TGTGCCAGCAGTTTAGCGGGGGTCTATGGCTACACCTTC. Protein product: CASSLAGVYGYTF.

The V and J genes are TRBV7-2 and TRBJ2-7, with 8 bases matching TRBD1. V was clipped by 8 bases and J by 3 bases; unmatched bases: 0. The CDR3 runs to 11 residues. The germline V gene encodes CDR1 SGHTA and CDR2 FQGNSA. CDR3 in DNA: TGTGCCAGCGGACAGGGCTACGAGCAGTACTTC. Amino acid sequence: CASGQGYEQYF.

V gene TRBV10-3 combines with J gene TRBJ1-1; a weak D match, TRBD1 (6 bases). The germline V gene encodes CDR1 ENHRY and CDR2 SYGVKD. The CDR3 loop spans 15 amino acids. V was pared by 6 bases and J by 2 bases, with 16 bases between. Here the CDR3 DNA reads TGTGCCATCAGGGTCCATGGGACACCCAACACTGAAGCTTTCTTT. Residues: CAIRVHGTPNTEAFF.

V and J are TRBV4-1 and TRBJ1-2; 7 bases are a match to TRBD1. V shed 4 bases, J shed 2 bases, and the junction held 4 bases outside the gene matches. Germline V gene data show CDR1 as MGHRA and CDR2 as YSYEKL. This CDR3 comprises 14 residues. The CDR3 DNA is TGCGCCAGCAGCCGAGAAGGGGGCAACTATGGCTACACCTTC. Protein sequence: CASSREGGNYGYTF.

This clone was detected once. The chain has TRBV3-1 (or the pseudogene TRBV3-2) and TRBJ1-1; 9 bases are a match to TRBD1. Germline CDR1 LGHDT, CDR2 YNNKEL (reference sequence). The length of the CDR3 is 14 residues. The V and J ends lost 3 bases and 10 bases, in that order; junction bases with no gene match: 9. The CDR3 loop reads CASSQTGGPSAAFF. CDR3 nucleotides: TGTGCCAGCAGCCAGACAGGGGGTCCGTCTGCAGCTTTCTTT.